This T cell receptor beta chain was identified during a study of response to subunit inactivated influenza vaccine. Study-wide points: It was suggested by the authors that few new T cells are recruited by each seasonal influenza vaccination.

For this clonotype: Its antigen is unknown.

With 3 bases clipped from V and 7 bases from J, the junction kept 8 bases outside the gene matches. Per germline, CDR1 SGHDT and CDR2 YYEEEE. This CDR3 has 15 residues. TCRdb independently ran MiXCR on the RT-PCR reads; one entry per CDR3 protein. The data show 700,000 to 800,000 distinct CDR3 sequences, with approximately 17% seen just once and approximately 11% held by the top ten. The chain combines TRBV5-6 with TRBJ1-4; 8 nucleotides align to TRBD1. This sample comprised PBMCs from blood, obtained roughly 5 days after vaccination. The TCR originated in a man in his forties or fifties who received an inactivated influenza vaccine. This CDR3 is CASSSWTGRIEKLFF. The CDR3 DNA sequence: TGTGCCAGCAGCTCCTGGACAGGGCGGATTGAAAAACTGTTTTTT.